This TCR beta chain is from a study of T-cell reconstitution after alpha-beta-depleted transplantation in children. Points from the study as a whole: A year had passed since transplant, and T-cell counts and diversity by then came mostly from newly produced T cells.

This CDR3 is built from 14 residues. V shed 3 bases and J shed 3 bases, with 11 bases lying between them. CDR1 is SGHVS and CDR2 is FQNEAQ in the germline V gene. The sample holds many counts of this clonotype. Its specificity is not known. Preparation of the TCRbeta library involved a method that used unique molecular identifiers. TCRdb reprocessed the PCR reads via MiXCR and lists one record per CDR3 protein. The table includes nearly 350,000 distinct CDR3 sequences, roughly 15% detected once. The source material was PBMCs, mostly from graft donor cells, sampled 360 days after TCRalphabeta/CD19-depleted stem cell transplant. This sequence was found in a male patient aged 2 to 9 who had a stem cell transplant for acute lymphoblastic leukemia, so the T cells may come from the graft donor. The chain carries TRBV7-8 and TRBJ2-5; tentative D call: TRBD2 (5 bases). This chain's CDR3 is CASSFPGTEETQYF. The CDR3 DNA reads TGTGCCAGCAGCTTCCCGGGAACAGAAGAGACCCAGTACTTC.